Below are 21 T cell receptor beta chains sequenced from a single sample in a study of CXCR3-negative and CXCR3-positive naive CD8 T cells. 5' RACE that incorporated UMI labels was used to prepare the TRB cDNA libraries. TCRdb reprocessed the 5' RACE reads and stores each CDR3 protein as one record, lacking DNA. The sample has tens of thousands of distinct CDR3 sequences; the top ten hold 4.3%. Sequencing input: naive CXCR3- CD8+ T cells from blood. Described subset: CD45RO-CCR7+CD27+CD95- naive CD8+ T cells lacking CXCR3 (TNR3-). Receptor source: a human donor in good health. Some clones in this sample may be carry-over from other donors' samples.

The rearrangement joins TRBV6-5 to TRBJ2-7; TCRdb's D call, TRBD1, is unchecked because there is no DNA. The CDR3 is made up of 13 amino acids. The germline V gene encodes CDR1 MNHEY and CDR2 SVGAGI. The CDR3: CASSLGGRYGQYF.

The J gene is TRBJ2-3, the V gene TRBV4-3; TCRdb's D gene call, TRBD1, goes unchecked for lack of DNA. From germline, CDR1 is LGHNA and CDR2 YSLEER. This CDR3 is built from 18 residues. CDR3 sequence reads: CASSQDSGDRGPFDTQYF.

The chain combines TRBV28 with TRBJ2-3; with no DNA, the TCRdb D assignment of TRBD2 cannot be verified. The CDR3 extends over 14 amino acids. From germline, CDR1 is MDHEN and CDR2 SYDVKM. The CDR3 region is CATVPSGGSDTQYF.

This rearrangement joins TRBV5-1 to TRBJ2-7; the D call of TRBD1 rests on TCRdb alone, since no DNA is present to check it. CDR1 and CDR2 from the germline V gene are SGHRS and YFSETQ. This CDR3 is built from 14 residues. The CDR3 is CASSLTVPGVEQYF.

The chain joins TRBV7-2 to TRBJ2-3; TCRdb picks TRBD2, but there is no DNA to check that call. There are 16 residues in the CDR3. CDR1 and CDR2 (germline): SGHTA, FQGNSA. This CDR3 is CASSLVGRRGTDTQYF.

V gene TRBV6-4 combines with J gene TRBJ2-1; TCRdb's D gene call, TRBD2, goes unchecked for lack of DNA. The CDR3 totals 15 residues. CDR1 and CDR2 (germline): MRHNA, SNTAGT. This CDR3 reads CASSDPGLASNEQFF.

V usage is TRBV29-1 and J usage is TRBJ2-3; TCRdb selects TRBD1, and the lack of DNA leaves this call unchecked. The CDR3 is 15 amino acids. Germline V gene lookup returns CDR1 SQVTM and CDR2 ANQGSEA. CDR3 amino acids: CSVEDSGQGIDTQYF.

CDR3 protein: CSVDALDEQYF. The chain joins TRBV29-1 to TRBJ2-7; TCRdb returns TRBD2, unconfirmable since there is no DNA. This CDR3 is built from 11 residues. Germline V CDR1 and CDR2: SQVTM, ANQGSEA.

The V gene is TRBV28, the J gene TRBJ1-2; without DNA, the TCRdb call of TRBD1 cannot be checked. Germline CDR1 reads MDHEN; CDR2 reads SYDVKM. The CDR3 is 16 residues long. The CDR3 loop is CASSLLGTGVNYGYTF.

The chain uses TRBV29-1 and TRBJ2-3. CDR3 size: 13 residues. Germline loops: CDR1 SQVTM, CDR2 ANQGSEA. This chain's CDR3 is CSVEDWDTDTQYF.

This chain connects TRBV19 to TRBJ2-7; TCRdb designates TRBD2, a call that cannot be tested without DNA. Germline-derived CDR1 and CDR2 are LNHDA and SQIVND (reference sequence). This CDR3 region has 15 residues. CDR3 protein: CASSISGLARYEQYF.

The rearrangement uses TRBV6-2 or TRBV6-3 and TRBJ2-5; without DNA, the TCRdb call of TRBD2 cannot be checked. The CDR3 extends over 17 amino acids. Germline V gene data show CDR1 as MNHEY and CDR2 as SVGEGT. The CDR3: CASSYSTTSGYQETQYF.

The chain combines TRBV5-1 with TRBJ2-7; TCRdb proposes TRBD2, but this gene call is untestable without DNA. The CDR3 loop spans 13 amino acids. CDR1 SGHRS and CDR2 YFSETQ come from the germline V gene. CDR3 loop: CASSQRGDYEQYF.

The CDR3 reads CASAVDLTYGYTF. This chain uses TRBV12-5 with TRBJ1-2. Germline lookup yields CDR1 LGHNT and CDR2 FRNRAP. The CDR3 runs 13 residues.

The rearrangement links TRBV28 to TRBJ2-5; TCRdb calls TRBD2, which cannot be checked without DNA. Germline CDR1 is MDHEN and CDR2 is SYDVKM. The CDR3 is made up of 18 amino acids. The CDR3 here is CASSLYGTSGTPVETQYF.

The chain recombines TRBV2 with TRBJ1-5; without DNA, the TCRdb call of TRBD1 cannot be checked. Germline loops: CDR1 SNHLY, CDR2 FYNNEI. This CDR3 spans 13 amino acids. This CDR3 reads CASSQTGSQPQHF.

This clonotype is identified as medium-sized from frequency. V usage is TRBV4-3 and J usage is TRBJ1-1; the D call from TCRdb, TRBD1, cannot be confirmed without DNA. Germline lookup yields CDR1 LGHNA and CDR2 YSLEER. CDR3 length: 14 residues. The chain's CDR3 is CASSLGQGDTEAFF.

V usage is TRBV29-1 and J usage is TRBJ2-3; the TCRdb call, TRBD1, lacks DNA for checking. CDR3 length equals 14 residues. Germline-derived CDR1 and CDR2 are SQVTM and ANQGSEA. CDR3 sequence reads: CSAPGQEYTDTQYF.

The rearrangement uses TRBV29-1 and TRBJ2-7; TCRdb lists TRBD1, though no DNA is available to test this call. Germline V gene data show CDR1 as SQVTM and CDR2 as ANQGSEA. CDR3 size: 16 residues. The chain's CDR3 is CSVEDFRDRSSYEQYF.

The rearrangement links TRBV10-3 to TRBJ1-6. The CDR3 covers 14 residues. Germline lookup yields CDR1 ENHRY and CDR2 SYGVKD. The CDR3 protein is CAISEREEDSPLHF.

The J gene is TRBJ2-7, the V gene TRBV28; the TCRdb call, TRBD1, lacks DNA for checking. The length of the CDR3 is 16 residues. Per germline, CDR1 MDHEN and CDR2 SYDVKM. The CDR3 loop is CASSLGQGFKDYEQYF.